A selection of T cell receptor beta chains follows, all from one sample in a study of blood T cell repertoires in COVID-19. Data came from immunoSEQ multiplex PCR; TCRdb stores just in-frame clones and leaves some out. The data show fewer than 250,000 clones, around 86% seen once. The specimen was peripheral blood. The source is a man in his fifties or sixties with acute or convalescent COVID-19. The CDR3 runs from the conserved cysteine through the conserved F or W. A D gene is named only where the DNA matches it firmly. Clone size is not always given. Where it is, it says once, few, many or a class for expanded clones.

>TRBV7-8|TRBJ1-2|.|TRBD1
TGTGCCAGCACCGAGGGACAGGGGCTTAACTATGGCTACACCTTC
CASTEGQGLNYGYTF
>TRBV6-5|TRBJ1-1|.|TRBD1
TGTGCCAGCAGGGACAGGGTAATGAACACTGAAGCTTTCTTT
CASRDRVMNTEAFF
>TRBV3-1/TRBV3-2|TRBJ1-1|once|.
TGTGCCAGCAGCCGCGCCAGCGGACGTCGGGACACTGAAGCTTTCTTT
CASSRASGRRDTEAFF
>TRBV19|TRBJ2-5|.|.
TGTGCCAGTAGTACCCGCCCAGGGATCAGCCAAGAGACCCAGTACTTC
CASSTRPGISQETQYF
>TRBV5-6|TRBJ1-3|.|.
TGTGCCAGCAGCCCGACAGGACCGAGCTCTGGAAACACCATATATTTT
CASSPTGPSSGNTIYF
>TRBV10-3|TRBJ1-4|.|.
TGTGCCATCAGTGAGTATGGGGCAGAAAAACTGTTTTTT
CAISEYGAEKLFF
>TRBV19|TRBJ1-5|.|TRBD1
TGTGCCAGTAGTATGGGACAGACAGCAATCACACCCCAGCATTTT
CASSMGQTAITPQHF
>TRBV3-1/TRBV3-2|TRBJ2-2|.|TRBD2
TGTGCCAGCAGATTAGCGGGGGGAAACACCGGGGAGCTGTTTTTT
CASRLAGGNTGELFF
>TRBV3-1/TRBV3-2|TRBJ2-7|.|.
TGTGCCAGCAGTCCAGGTTTCTACGAGCAGTACTTC
CASSPGFYEQYF
>TRBV5-6|TRBJ2-7|.|TRBD2
TGTGCCAGCAGCCCATGGAGTAGCGGGGCCAGCTCCTACGAGCAGTACTTC
CASSPWSSGASSYEQYF
>TRBV30|TRBJ1-5|.|TRBD1
TGTGCCTGGGGAAACGGACAGGGAGGTCAGCCCCAGCATTTT
CAWGNGQGGQPQHF
>TRBV2|TRBJ2-3|.|TRBD1
TGTGCCAGCAGGCCTGACAGGGGGGCTAGCACAGATACGCAGTATTTT
CASRPDRGASTDTQYF
>TRBV4-1|TRBJ2-7|once|TRBD1
TGCGCCAGCAGCCAAGCGTTAGGGACAGCCTCCTACGAGCAGTACTTC
CASSQALGTASYEQYF
>TRBV12-5|TRBJ2-2|.|TRBD1
TGTGCTAGTGGCTTGGGACAGGGAAACACCGGGGAGCTGTTTTTT
CASGLGQGNTGELFF